The present T cell receptor beta chain was sequenced within a study of blood T cell repertoires in COVID-19. Study-level background: Sites in the United States, Italy and Spain provided acute and convalescent COVID-19 samples.

Participants were aged about 18 to 100 years, lived in roughly 25 US areas, and enrolled virtually. Membership in each cohort depended on participant-reported clinical history. CDR3 length: 14 residues. V was trimmed by 3 bases and J by 4 bases, leaving 12 bases between them. Germline CDR1 and CDR2: MNHNS and SASEGT. In the authors' workflow: Reference gene primer amplification in the assay estimated nucleated cell counts. The repertoire was sequenced with immunoSEQ multiplex PCR; TCRdb's copy has only in-frame clones and lacks some. The V and J calls and clone size were taken over from that table, and D and trimming were inferred from the DNA. The data hold roughly 400,000 clones, with 88% observed a single time. This clone was observed a handful of times.

Sequencing was carried out using PBMCs or T cells enriched from blood (not recorded which). The sequence was collected from a woman in her thirties or forties with acute COVID-19. V is TRBV6-1 and J is TRBJ1-1, with a tentative D call TRBD1 (5 bases). CDR3 sequence: CASSDQGVGTEAFF. The CDR3 DNA reads TGTGCCAGCAGTGACCAGGGCGTGGGCACTGAAGCTTTCTTT.